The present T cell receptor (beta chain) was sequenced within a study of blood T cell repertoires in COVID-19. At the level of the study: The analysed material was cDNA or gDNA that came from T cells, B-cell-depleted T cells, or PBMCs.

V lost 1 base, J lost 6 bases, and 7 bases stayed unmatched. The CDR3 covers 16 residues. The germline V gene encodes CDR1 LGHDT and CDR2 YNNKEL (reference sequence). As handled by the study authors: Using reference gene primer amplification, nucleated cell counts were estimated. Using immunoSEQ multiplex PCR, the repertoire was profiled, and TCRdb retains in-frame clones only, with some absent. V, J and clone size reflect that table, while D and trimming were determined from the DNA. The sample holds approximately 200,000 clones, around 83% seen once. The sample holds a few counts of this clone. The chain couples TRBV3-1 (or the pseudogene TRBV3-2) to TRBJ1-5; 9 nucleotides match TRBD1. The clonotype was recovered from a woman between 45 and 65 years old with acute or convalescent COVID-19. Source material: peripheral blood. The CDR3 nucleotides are TGTGCCAGCAGCCAAGGGACAGGGGAGGCGGGTCAGCCCCAGCATTTT. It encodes CASSQGTGEAGQPQHF.